This entry describes one TCR beta chain. Measured with immunoSEQ multiplex PCR; TCRdb has only the in-frame clones, and not every one. The table records 71,000 or so clones, around 90% of them present only once. These data are taken from a study of T cell changes during pregnancy in multiple sclerosis. The source was peripheral blood, collected in the third trimester of pregnancy. This TCR came from a female donor with multiple sclerosis, enrolled in a pregnancy study.

As DNA, the CDR3 is TGTGCCAGCAGCGTAGAGCCCCGACGCCGTGATAGCGGGAGGGCCGCAGATACGCAGTATTTT. It specifies CASSVEPRRRDSGRAADTQYF. V gene TRBV9 combines with J gene TRBJ2-3; TRBD2 aligns across 11 bases. The J segment lost 4 bases and the V segment lost 0 bases, leaving 19 bases of the junction unmatched. Germline-derived CDR1 and CDR2 are SGDLS and YYNGEE. This CDR3 has 21 amino acids.